The next 31 T cell receptor beta chains were all read from a single sample in a study of cytomegalovirus exposure and HLA in healthy donors (dated by TCRdb to the late 2010s). Library method: the immunoSEQ multiplex PCR assay. A mixture of 60 forward primers for TCR Vbeta segments and 13 reverse primers for TCR Jbeta segments was used in the multiplex PCR. Here the immuneACCESS table is served through TCRdb, limited to in-frame sequences with V and J called. Missing clones are a known gap in these copies; in checked studies unresolved V genes cover under half, and the rest lacks a known reason. This sample comprises 150,000 to 200,000 clones, 65% to 85% of them detected only once. The ten biggest clones cover approximately 1.3% of the sample. The sample taken for sequencing was PBMCs. The source of these receptors is a man in his sixties in good health and CMV-seronegative.

The V and J genes are TRBV7-8 and TRBJ2-7, with TRBD1 identical over 9 bases. Germline trimming cut 4 bases from V and 5 bases from J; bases unmatched to any gene: 12. This CDR3 comprises 16 residues. Germline CDR1 reads SGHVS; CDR2 reads FQNEAQ. For the CDR3, the DNA is TGTGCCAGCAGCTCACCCTGGGACAGGGTAGACAACGAGCAGTACTTC. Protein: CASSSPWDRVDNEQYF.

The sample holds a few counts of this clone. J is TRBJ2-1 and V is TRBV29-1, with TRBD2 matching over 11 bases. There are 14 residues in the CDR3. The V segment lost 7 bases and the J segment 6 bases; nucleotides outside the gene matches: 8. Germline loops: CDR1 SQVTM, CDR2 ANQGSEA. The DNA for the CDR3 is TGCAGCGCCCTTACTAGCGGGAGAGCCAATGAGCAGTTCTTC. Translated, it gives CSALTSGRANEQFF.

In this sample, this clone turned up once. The CDR3 bases are TGTGCCAGTACGGTGAACAATCAGCCCCAGCATTTT. Residues: CASTVNNQPQHF. The chain carries TRBV19 and TRBJ1-5; D ambiguous. V was cut by 7 bases and J by 3 bases, with 7 bases left in between. The V gene's germline CDR1 is LNHDA and CDR2 SQIVND (reference sequence). This CDR3 has 12 residues. The full variable domain, rest sourced from reference TRBV19 and TRBJ1-5, is DGGITQSPKYLFRKEGQNVTLSCEQNLNHDAMYWYRQDPGQGLRLIYYSQIVNDFQKGDIAEGYSVSREKKESFPLTVTSAQKNPTAFYLCASTVNNQPQHFGDGTRLSIL.

This clone was seen a handful of times. CDR3 DNA: TGCGCCAGCAGCCTACAGGGGTTTCACGCACTCAGCAAAAGCACAGATACGCAGTATTTT. It specifies CASSLQGFHALSKSTDTQYF. The chain is built from TRBV4-1 and TRBJ2-3, with 7 bases that match TRBD1. The CDR3 has 20 residues. With 4 bases clipped from V and 0 bases from J, the junction kept 19 bases outside the gene matches. Germline-derived CDR1 and CDR2 are MGHRA and YSYEKL.

This chain uses TRBV6-5 with TRBJ2-5, with a weak D call TRBD2 (6 bases). Germline assignment: CDR1 MNHEY and CDR2 SVGAGI. V lost 0 bases and J 5 bases, leaving 13 bases between the germline ends. The CDR3 runs 15 residues. This CDR3 is CASSYSAAGYETQYF. The CDR3 DNA follows: TGTGCCAGCAGTTACTCGGCTGCGGGGTATGAGACCCAGTACTTC.

The chain combines TRBV6-6 with TRBJ2-3, with 14 bases fitting TRBD2. V was pared by 5 bases and J by 5 bases, with 3 bases of the junction left unmatched. The CDR3 runs to 15 residues. Germline lookup yields CDR1 MNHNY and CDR2 SVGAGI (reference sequence). CDR3 nucleotide sequence: TGTGCCAGCAGTACTGGGACTAGCGGGAGAGATACGCAGTATTTT. Protein: CASSTGTSGRDTQYF.

The V call is TRBV6-5, the J call TRBJ2-5; TRBD1 is a possible D gene (5 bases). Trimming stripped 10 bases from V and 3 bases from J, with 12 bases between. The germline V gene has CDR1 MNHEY and CDR2 SVGAGI. This CDR3 has 12 residues. The CDR3 loop is CATTTAEETQYF. The CDR3 DNA sequence: TGTGCCACAACGACAGCAGAAGAGACCCAGTACTTC.

The chain carries TRBV6-6 and TRBJ1-3, with no clear D. The V end lost 8 bases, the J end lost 6 bases, and 11 bases lay between the germline ends. The germline gives CDR1 MNHNY, CDR2 SVGAGI (reference sequence). The CDR3 contains 12 residues. For the CDR3, the DNA is TGTGCCAGCTCCCGAGAGGAAAACACCATATATTTT. As protein: CASSREENTIYF.

The rearrangement uses TRBV5-8 and TRBJ1-2, with TRBD1 matching over 8 bases. CDR1 SGHTS and CDR2 YDEGEE come from the germline V gene. This CDR3 region has 12 residues. J lost 6 bases, V lost 8 bases, and 6 bases had no gene match. The DNA of the CDR3 is TGTGCCAGTTGGGGACAGGACGATGGCTACACCTTC. As protein: CASWGQDDGYTF.

The chain uses TRBV11-1 and TRBJ2-3, with no clear D. Per the germline V gene, CDR1 is SGHAT and CDR2 is FQDESV (reference sequence). The length of the CDR3 is 15 residues. The V end was cut by 4 bases, the J end by 0 bases, with 11 bases between. CDR3 in amino acids: CASSSPRASTDTQYF. CDR3 sequence (DNA): TGTGCCAGCAGCTCCCCCCGTGCGAGCACAGATACGCAGTATTTT.

The V and J genes are TRBV28 and TRBJ2-6; TRBD1 matches 10 bases. This CDR3 spans 17 amino acids. Germline CDR1 is MDHEN and CDR2 is SYDVKM. The ends lost 3 bases at V and 4 bases at J; junction bases unmatched: 6. The CDR3: CASSFRQGAPGANVLTF. The DNA for the CDR3 is TGTGCCAGCAGTTTTAGACAGGGGGCGCCCGGGGCCAACGTCCTGACTTTC.

J is TRBJ2-1 and V is TRBV11-2; 8 nucleotides match TRBD2. V lost 5 bases to trimming and J lost 13 bases; unmatched junction nucleotides: 13. The CDR3 totals 14 residues. Germline V lookup: CDR1 SGHAT, CDR2 FQNNGV. The CDR3 DNA follows: TGTGCCAGCAGCCTCCCGACTAGCGCCGACCTCCAGTTCTTC. Encoded protein: CASSLPTSADLQFF.

The J gene is TRBJ2-5, the V gene TRBV5-1, with TRBD2 matching 7 bases. The V gene's germline CDR1 is SGHRS and CDR2 YFSETQ. The CDR3 has 14 amino acids. The trim removed 4 bases at V and 5 bases at J, leaving 8 bases unmatched. CDR3 coding DNA: TGCGCCAGCAGCAAAGCGGGATCGGAGGAGACCCAGTACTTC. It codes for CASSKAGSEETQYF.

This clone was seen more than once but under ten times. V and J are TRBV6-6 and TRBJ1-5; D is undetermined. CDR1 MNHNY and CDR2 SVGAGI come from the germline V gene (reference sequence). The CDR3 is 11 residues long. V lost 5 bases and J 6 bases, leaving 5 bases between the germline ends. CDR3 protein: CASSRGQPQHF. For the CDR3, the DNA is TGTGCCAGCAGTCGAGGTCAGCCCCAGCATTTT.

This clone has a single count. A read error may produce the germline difference seen at one junction end. V is TRBV7-9 and J is TRBJ2-2; a weak D match, TRBD2 (5 bases). This CDR3 region has 15 residues. Germline-derived CDR1 and CDR2 are SEHNR and FQNEAQ (reference sequence). This chain's CDR3 is CSSSLWMRDTGELFF. The CDR3 nucleotides are TGTTCCAGCAGCCTATGGATGCGGGACACCGGGGAGCTGTTTTTT.

The chain carries TRBV2 and TRBJ1-5, with D maybe TRBD1 (6 bases). Trimming cost V 6 bases and J 2 bases, with 11 bases left between them. Germline V gene data show CDR1 as SNHLY and CDR2 as FYNNEI. This CDR3 region has 14 residues. CDR3 sequence reads: CASRRTDGNQPQHF. CDR3 DNA sequence: TGTGCCAGCAGACGGACAGATGGCAATCAGCCCCAGCATTTT.

This clone occurred a few times. This chain connects TRBV30 to TRBJ2-5, with 11 bases aligning to TRBD1. Germline CDR1 reads GTSNPN; CDR2 reads SVGIG (reference sequence). V trimming: 3 bases; J trimming: 6 bases; junction bases outside the gene matches: 15. The CDR3 has 17 amino acids. The CDR3 DNA reads TGTGCCTGGAGCGATCTCCCCTGGGGACAGGGGGGGAAGACCCAGTACTTC. It is translated as CAWSDLPWGQGGKTQYF.

As to this clone: One end of the junction is discordant with germline, which a read error may explain. The chain recombines TRBV7-9 with TRBJ2-7, with 10 bases that match TRBD1. Germline lookup yields CDR1 SEHNR and CDR2 FQNEAQ (reference sequence). The CDR3 is made up of 16 amino acids. The CDR3: CSSSLDLGQGTYEQYF. As DNA, the CDR3 is TGTTCCAGCAGCTTAGATCTGGGACAGGGGACCTACGAGCAGTACTTC.

This chain uses TRBV18 with TRBJ2-5; a weak D match, TRBD1 (5 bases). The V end lost 6 bases, the J end lost 5 bases, and 13 bases lay between the germline ends. CDR3 length: 13 amino acids. Germline V gives CDR1 KGHSH, CDR2 LQKENI. CDR3 loop: CASSRGQWETQYF. CDR3 coding DNA: TGTGCCAGCTCTCGCGGACAATGGGAGACCCAGTACTTC.

This chain connects TRBV29-1 to TRBJ1-2; possibly TRBD1 for D (5 bases). With 4 bases removed from V and 0 bases from J, the gap between germline ends came to 15 bases. The CDR3 spans 15 residues. The germline CDR1 and CDR2 sequences are SQVTM and ANQGSEA. CDR3: CSVASTALANYGYTF. As DNA, the CDR3 is TGCAGCGTTGCGTCGACAGCCTTAGCTAACTATGGCTACACCTTC.

This rearrangement joins TRBV6-1 to TRBJ2-5; D gene ambiguous. Germline loops: CDR1 MNHNS, CDR2 SASEGT. The CDR3 has 14 residues. Trimming pared 5 bases from V and 2 bases from J, leaving 12 bases between. Written as DNA, the CDR3 is TGTGCCAGCAGTTGGTACAAACAGCAAGAGACCCAGTACTTC. It encodes CASSWYKQQETQYF.

This clone was seen just once. The chain combines TRBV19 with TRBJ2-1, with TRBD2 identical over 8 bases. Looked up from germline, CDR1 is LNHDA and CDR2 is SQIVND (reference sequence). The trim removed 6 bases at V and 6 bases at J, leaving 10 bases unmatched. The CDR3 covers 15 residues. The CDR3 sequence: CASSPTWTSLNEQFF. The CDR3 region has the DNA TGTGCCAGTAGCCCTACCTGGACTAGCCTCAATGAGCAGTTCTTC.

This sequence joins TRBV9 and TRBJ1-4, with D tentatively TRBD1 (5 bases). CDR1 and CDR2 (germline): SGDLS, YYNGEE. Trimming removed 0 bases at V and 8 bases at J, with 14 bases between. CDR3 length equals 15 residues. CDR3: CASSVDGGVSEKLFF. DNA of the CDR3: TGTGCCAGCAGCGTAGATGGGGGGGTAAGCGAAAAACTGTTTTTT.

The chain carries TRBV5-1 and TRBJ2-3, with TRBD1 matching over 8 bases. The CDR3 sequence is 13 residues long. Germline V gives CDR1 SGHRS, CDR2 YFSETQ. The trim removed 4 bases at V and 6 bases at J, leaving 4 bases unmatched. The CDR3 sequence is CASSGQGMDTQYF. Here the CDR3 DNA reads TGCGCCAGCAGCGGACAGGGAATGGATACGCAGTATTTT. Filled out from reference TRBV5-1 and TRBJ2-3, the complete variable domain reads KAGVTQTPRYLIKTRGQQVTLSCSPISGHRSVSWYQQTPGQGLQFLFEYFSETQRNKGNFPGRFSGRQFSNSRSEMNVSTLELGDSALYLCASSGQGMDTQYFGPGTRLTVL.

CDR3 sequence: CASSQNSGGAWETQYF. The CDR3 bases are TGTGCCAGCAGCCAAAATAGCGGGGGGGCCTGGGAGACCCAGTACTTC. The chain is built from TRBV7-9 and TRBJ2-5, with 11 nucleotides matching TRBD2. V lost 5 bases, J lost 5 bases, and 10 bases stayed unmatched. The V gene's germline CDR1 is SEHNR and CDR2 FQNEAQ (reference sequence). The CDR3 has 16 amino acids.

The chain uses TRBV7-8 and TRBJ2-1; 9 nucleotides match TRBD2. The CDR3 has 14 amino acids. Germline lookup yields CDR1 SGHVS and CDR2 FQNEAQ. The junction had 8 bases not matched to a gene; V was cut back by 8 bases and J by 6 bases. The CDR3 loop reads CASVGLAYANEQFF. The CDR3 DNA follows: TGTGCCAGCGTGGGACTAGCATATGCCAATGAGCAGTTCTTC.

The chain is built from TRBV7-8 and TRBJ2-7; the match to TRBD2 covers 11 bases. J was trimmed by 1 base and V by 1 base; bases with no gene match: 6. Germline CDR1 SGHVS, CDR2 FQNEAQ. This CDR3 spans 17 amino acids. CDR3 in DNA: TGTGCCAGCAGCTTAGGGGATGGGACTAGCGGATCCTACGAGCAGTACTTC. Its protein is CASSLGDGTSGSYEQYF.

The genes are TRBV7-2 and TRBJ2-1, with D tentatively TRBD1 (6 bases). Between the trimmed V and J ends, which lost 2 bases and 6 bases, there was a span of 17 bases. In germline, CDR1 is SGHTA, CDR2 FQGNSA. The CDR3 has 16 residues. This CDR3 reads CASSLMGAPEGNEQFF. The CDR3 coding sequence is TGTGCCAGCAGCTTAATGGGGGCCCCCGAAGGCAATGAGCAGTTCTTC.

The chain links TRBV15 to TRBJ2-7; D remains ambiguous. This CDR3 contains 13 residues. Trimming took off 0 bases at V and 2 bases at J, with 5 bases between the two ends. Germline CDR1 is LNHNV and CDR2 is YYDKDF (reference sequence). The CDR3 DNA is TGTGCCACCAGCAGAGATAGAACCTACGAGCAGTACTTC. It encodes CATSRDRTYEQYF.

The chain links TRBV15 to TRBJ2-3, with 12 bases aligning to TRBD2. The CDR3 contains 16 residues. V lost 0 bases, J lost 6 bases, and 4 bases stayed unmatched. Germline CDR1 is LNHNV and CDR2 is YYDKDF (reference sequence). CDR3 sequence (DNA): TGTGCCACCAGCAGAGACCGGACTAGCGGGGTGGATACGCAGTATTTT. The encoded protein is CATSRDRTSGVDTQYF.

The gene calls are TRBV5-1 and TRBJ2-3; TRBD2 might be the D (5 bases). The germline V and J ends were trimmed by 5 bases and 0 bases, with 19 bases remaining between them. The germline CDR1 and CDR2 sequences are SGHRS and YFSETQ. This CDR3 has 17 residues. The CDR3 protein is CASRQGGRLTSTDTQYF. The CDR3 nucleotides are TGCGCCAGCAGGCAAGGCGGCCGACTAACTAGCACAGATACGCAGTATTTT. Full variable domain (remainder filled in from reference TRBV5-1 and TRBJ2-3): KAGVTQTPRYLIKTRGQQVTLSCSPISGHRSVSWYQQTPGQGLQFLFEYFSETQRNKGNFPGRFSGRQFSNSRSEMNVSTLELGDSALYLCASRQGGRLTSTDTQYFGPGTRLTVL.